The following is a T cell receptor beta chain sequence with its context. What this receptor recognizes is not known. No base quality values were provided; no much bigger clone lies one nucleotide off. The source of the sample is a study of cytomegalovirus exposure and HLA in healthy donors (dated by TCRdb to the late 2010s). As for the study more broadly: A later analysis indicated that the roughly 120 validation repertoires were generated on the platform also employed for the roughly 720 repertoires of the first cohort. To predict cytomegalovirus infection status, the study brought together high-throughput TCR immunosequencing, statistical association of individual TCRs with disease status, and machine learning. The study aimed to test whether cataloging public T cell receptors could reveal signatures of past pathogen exposure. In addition to the first cohort of around 670 subjects, a separate validation cohort of 130 or so different subjects was used. What the work shows at the level of the full study, not this receptor alone: A few of the identified cytomegalovirus-associated TCR beta chains were confirmed in vitro to be specific for cytomegalovirus antigens. Cytomegalovirus status was reported to be diagnosed by the classifier with high specificity and sensitivity in both the original and validation cohorts. The validation cohort had no HLA typing available for a later analysis, so co-occurrence within that cohort was assessed over all 130 or so repertoires. Subsequent analysis determined that TCRs grouped into clusters in the first cohort also showed a tendency toward co-occurrence across the 90 to 150 validation repertoires, and approximately 93% of cluster scores exceeded 0. The authors suggested that the approach could potentially be extended to other disease states and immunological phenotypes. A total of fewer than 200 TCR beta chains were listed by the study as associated with cytomegalovirus. While some public TCRs were present in many individuals, most TCR sequences turned up only very rarely across donors.

The germline V gene (reference sequence) specifies SEHNR as CDR1 and FQNEAQ as CDR2. Taken from cysteine to phenylalanine, the CDR3 has 15 residues. The DNA shown is the 45-base CDR3, in frame from base 1. Trimming removed 3 bases from V and 4 bases from J, leaving 15 bases between the germline ends. The library was made by the immunoSEQ multiplex PCR assay. The study's processing was this. A statistical classification framework was built for diagnosing cytomegalovirus status from the catalog of TCR beta chain sequences. TCRdb obtained this table from immuneACCESS and retained in-frame rearrangements with V and J assigned. These tables miss some clones; where compared with another copy, unresolved V genes account for less than half of the shortfall, and the remainder is unexplained. Clone size and V and J calls were adopted from that table, with D and trimming inferred from the DNA. This sample lists some 100,000 clones; around nine tenths were detected once. More than 2% of the sample rests with the top ten.

The donors were included in the validation cohort of roughly 130 subjects, a group kept apart from the approximately 650-subject first cohort. The rearranged chain carries TRBV7-9 and TRBJ1-2, with a tentative D gene TRBD1 over 6 matching bases. The clonotype originates from a woman between 18 and 29 years old in good health and CMV-seronegative. The specimen was PBMCs. The CDR3 reads CASSLTGGGSYGYTF. The DNA reads as follows: TGTGCCAGCAGCTTGACAGGCGGTGGATCCTATGGCTACACCTTC.